Below, one T cell receptor beta chain is given with its context. This entry comes from a study of technical replicates of blood from a handful of donors. The repertoire was sequenced with immunoSEQ multiplex PCR; TCRdb's copy has only in-frame clones and lacks some. This sample has nearly 90,000 clones, with 85% to 95% found just once. V lost 1 base, J lost 3 bases, and 8 bases lay in between. Germline V gene lookup returns CDR1 SGDLS and CDR2 YYNGEE. This CDR3 is built from 14 residues. The genes are TRBV9 and TRBJ2-1; D possibly corresponds to TRBD1 (6 bases). The sequencing input was T cells isolated from PBMCs. The receptor's source is a human donor in good health. CDR3 in DNA: TGTGCCAGCAGCGTACAGGGGAACTACAATGAGCAGTTCTTC. Translated, it gives CASSVQGNYNEQFF.